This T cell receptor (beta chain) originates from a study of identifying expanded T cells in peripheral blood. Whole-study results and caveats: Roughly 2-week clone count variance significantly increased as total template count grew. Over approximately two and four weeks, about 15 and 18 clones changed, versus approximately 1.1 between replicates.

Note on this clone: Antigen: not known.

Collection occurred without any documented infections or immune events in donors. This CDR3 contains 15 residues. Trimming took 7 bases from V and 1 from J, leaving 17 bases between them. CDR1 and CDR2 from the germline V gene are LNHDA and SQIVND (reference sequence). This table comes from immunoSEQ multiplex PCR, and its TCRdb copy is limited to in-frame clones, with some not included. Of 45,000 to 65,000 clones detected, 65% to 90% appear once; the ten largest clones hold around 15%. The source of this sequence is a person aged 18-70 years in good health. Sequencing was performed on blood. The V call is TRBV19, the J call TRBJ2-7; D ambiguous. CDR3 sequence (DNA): TGTGCCAGTAACACCAGATCAGGAGCTTCCTACGAGCAGTACTTC. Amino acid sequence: CASNTRSGASYEQYF.